The present T cell receptor (beta chain) was sequenced within a study of T cell repertoires in cytomegalovirus infection. Turning to the study itself: TCR beta signatures that were public indicated CMV infection and matching HLA type. The study's findings and limits: In two of eight donors, the top clonotype was HLA-C-restricted CMV-specific.

The sample holds one count of this clonotype. No antigen is known for it. The J segment lost 4 bases and the V segment lost 1 base, leaving 5 bases of the junction unmatched. This CDR3 is 16 amino acids long. Germline V CDR1 and CDR2: MGHRA, YSYEKL. From the reads, TCRdb called clonotypes with MiXCR, one entry per CDR3 protein. Of about 920,000 distinct CDR3 sequences in the sample, around 30% were seen once. The source of this sequence is a human donor in good health (CMV status not recorded). Some clones in this sample may be carry-over from other donors' samples. The material was cultured CD8+ T cells from PBMCs, obtained from culture after CMV antigen stimulation. V usage is TRBV4-1 and J usage is TRBJ2-7, with 12 bases identical to TRBD1. The CDR3 coding sequence is TGCGCCAGCAGCCAAGCACCGGGACAGGGGGCATACGAGCAGTACGTC. Amino acid sequence: CASSQAPGQGAYEQYV.